The sequence of this T cell receptor (beta chain) was determined in a study of Ad26.COV2.S vaccination and SARS-CoV-2 variants. Study in general: Vaccine-arm donor from the placebo-controlled COV1001 Ad26.COV2.S trial. General study points: Spike-specific responses of CD8+ and CD4+ T cells were reported to display substantial breadth after vaccination. Those who received the vaccine showed greater spike-specific TCR breadth than those given placebo.

Treatment here: around 19 received Ad26.COV2.S at low or high dose, single or two shots; about 5 received placebo; per-sample allocation not given. Sampling happened 63 days after the first vaccine or placebo injection. The vaccine delivered Wuhan-strain SARS-CoV-2 spike through an Ad26 vector. Turning to this clone: As yet, its antigen is unknown.

Trimming took off 0 bases at V and 1 base at J, with 22 bases between the two ends. Per the germline V gene, CDR1 is LGHNA and CDR2 is YNFKEQ. The CDR3 is 19 amino acids. Repertoires were generated with immunoSEQ multiplex PCR, while TCRdb's copy carries only in-frame clones and drops some. Here the sample spans 400,000 to 450,000 clones, 90% being singletons. The chain employs TRBV4-2 and TRBJ2-7; D possibly corresponds to TRBD1 (6 bases). The sequence came from a person aged 18 to 65 who received the Ad26.COV2.S COVID-19 vaccine or a placebo. Material: peripheral blood, obtained in a trial of Ad26.COV2.S vaccine versus placebo. For the CDR3, the DNA is TGTGCCAGCAGCCAAGATTCCTTGGACAGAGGCCAAATGTCCTACGAGCAGTACTTC. It yields the protein CASSQDSLDRGQMSYEQYF.